The 32 T cell receptor beta chains listed next were all sequenced from one sample in a study of T cells in localized non-small cell lung cancer. The protocol was immunoSEQ multiplex PCR, while the TCRdb copy is restricted to in-frame clones and leaves out a portion. The sample lists 30,000 to 40,000 clones, 88% occurring once. The sequenced sample was peripheral blood, obtained before any cancer treatment. These TCRs come from a woman aged 40 to 75 with stage I lung adenocarcinoma.

J is TRBJ2-1 and V is TRBV7-3, with a weak D call TRBD2 (6 bases). The germline V gene has CDR1 SGHTA and CDR2 FQGTGA. The V end lost 5 bases, the J end lost 7 bases, and 33 bases lay between the germline ends. The CDR3 consists of 20 residues. The CDR3 DNA follows: TGTGCCAGCAGCCCGCCCCCGGGGGTAAGAACATTGATATCCGTGAATGAGCAGTTCTTC. Protein product: CASSPPPGVRTLISVNEQFF.

The V gene is TRBV5-6, the J gene TRBJ1-1; 7 bases line up with TRBD1. J lost 11 bases, V lost 3 bases, and 13 bases had no gene match. The germline gives CDR1 SGHDT, CDR2 YYEEEE. This CDR3 spans 14 amino acids. CDR3 protein: CASSSGTAGHGAFF. Here the CDR3 DNA reads TGTGCCAGCAGCTCCGGGACAGCGGGGCACGGGGCTTTCTTT. Supplemented by reference TRBV5-6 and TRBJ1-1, the full variable domain reads DAGVTQSPTHLIKTRGQQVTLRCSPKSGHDTVSWYQQALGQGPQFIFQYYEEEERQRGNFPDRFSGHQFPNYSSELNVNALLLGDSALYLCASSSGTAGHGAFFGQGTRLTVV.

J is TRBJ2-3 and V is TRBV9, with 11 bases that match TRBD2. The J segment lost 5 bases and the V segment lost 0 bases, leaving 5 bases of the junction unmatched. This CDR3 has 16 residues. Germline V lookup: CDR1 SGDLS, CDR2 YYNGEE. DNA of the CDR3: TGTGCCAGCAGCGTAGCCCGAACTAGCGGGGGAGATACGCAGTATTTT. Residues: CASSVARTSGGDTQYF.

The genes are TRBV7-3 and TRBJ2-5; D not resolved. CDR3 length: 16 residues. Trimming took off 5 bases at V and 1 base at J, with 17 bases between the two ends. CDR1 is SGHTA and CDR2 is FQGTGA in the germline V gene. CDR3 DNA: TGTGCCAGCAGCCTCTACCCTGGTGGCGGCCAAGAGACCCAGTACTTC. It codes for CASSLYPGGGQETQYF. The full variable domain, completed using reference TRBV7-3 and TRBJ2-5, is GAGVSQTPSNKVTEKGKYVELRCDPISGHTALYWYRQSLGQGPEFLIYFQGTGAADDSGLPNDRFFAVRPEGSVSTLKIQRTERGDSAVYLCASSLYPGGGQETQYFGPGTRLLVL.

This sequence joins TRBV7-9 and TRBJ1-6; D perhaps matches TRBD1 (5 bases). Between the trimmed V and J ends, which lost 5 bases and 3 bases, there was a span of 8 bases. The CDR3 extends over 14 amino acids. Germline CDR1 and CDR2: SEHNR and FQNEAQ (reference sequence). CDR3 nucleotides: TGTGCCAGCAGCCCAGACAGCTATAATTCACCCCTCCACTTT. As protein: CASSPDSYNSPLHF.

This chain links TRBV7-9 with TRBJ2-5; no definite D call. CDR3 length: 14 residues. CDR1 and CDR2 (germline): SEHNR, FQNEAQ (reference sequence). Trimming took 5 bases from V and 5 from J, leaving 15 bases between them. DNA of the CDR3: TGTGCCAGCAGCCAAGCAGCGCACCGCGAGACCCAGTACTTC. Translating gives CASSQAAHRETQYF.

This clone occurred once. The chain has TRBV5-1 and TRBJ1-2; TRBD1 matches 8 bases. This CDR3 comprises 14 residues. V lost 4 bases, J lost 4 bases, and 6 bases stayed unmatched. Germline V gives CDR1 SGHRS, CDR2 YFSETQ. Here the CDR3 DNA reads TGCGCCAGCAGCCCGGGACAGGACCGCTATGGCTACACCTTC. Its protein is CASSPGQDRYGYTF.

The genes are TRBV7-8 and TRBJ1-1; D remains unclear. Trimming removed 1 base at V and 1 base at J, with 7 bases between. Germline values: CDR1 SGHVS, CDR2 FQNEAQ. The CDR3 length is 14 residues. The CDR3 DNA reads TGTGCCAGCAGCTTAGTGGCGGGGAACACTGAAGCTTTCTTT. Encoded protein: CASSLVAGNTEAFF. The variable domain in full, completed from reference TRBV7-8 and TRBJ1-1, reads GAGVSQSPRYKVAKRGQDVALRCDPISGHVSLFWYQQALGQGPEFLTYFQNEAQLDKSGLPSDRFFAERPEGSVSTLKIQRTQQEDSAVYLCASSLVAGNTEAFFGQGTRLTVV.

V and J are TRBV9 and TRBJ2-3; 8 bases are shared with TRBD2. Germline CDR1 SGDLS, CDR2 YYNGEE. After removal of 0 bases from V and 0 bases from J, the junction contained 3 bases not matched to a gene. CDR3 length equals 16 residues. The CDR3 sequence: CASSVVAGWSTDTQYF. The CDR3 nucleotides are TGTGCCAGCAGCGTAGTAGCGGGGTGGAGCACAGATACGCAGTATTTT.

This sequence joins TRBV10-3 and TRBJ1-4; D is unresolved. The CDR3 consists of 16 residues. V was pared by 5 bases and J by 0 bases, with 13 bases between. Germline CDR1 and CDR2: ENHRY and SYGVKD. CDR3: CAISNGVGTTNEKLFF. In nucleotides, the CDR3 is TGTGCCATCAGTAATGGGGTAGGGACAACTAATGAAAAACTGTTTTTT.

The chain links TRBV7-3 to TRBJ2-2; no clear D. The germline V and J ends were trimmed by 2 bases and 4 bases, with 5 bases remaining between them. CDR1 SGHTA and CDR2 FQGTGA come from the germline V gene. The CDR3 runs to 13 residues. Written as DNA, the CDR3 is TGTGCCAGCAGCTTAGGTATCACCGGGGAGCTGTTTTTT. Amino acids: CASSLGITGELFF. Looking up the rest from reference TRBV7-3 and TRBJ2-2 gives the full variable domain: GAGVSQTPSNKVTEKGKYVELRCDPISGHTALYWYRQSLGQGPEFLIYFQGTGAADDSGLPNDRFFAVRPEGSVSTLKIQRTERGDSAVYLCASSLGITGELFFGEGSRLTVL.

This clone was seen once. The chain recombines TRBV4-3 with TRBJ2-5; a possible D gene is TRBD1 (5 bases). The CDR3 has 14 residues. The germline CDR1 and CDR2 sequences are LGHNA and YSLEER. The V gene lost 1 base and the J gene lost 5 bases, with 11 bases spanning the gap. The CDR3 loop reads CASSQVAQGETQYF. In DNA form, the CDR3 reads TGCGCCAGCAGCCAAGTCGCGCAGGGCGAGACCCAGTACTTC.

The chain is built from TRBV7-6 and TRBJ1-6; 7 nucleotides agree with TRBD1. The CDR3 has 16 amino acids. Germline V gene sequence: CDR1 SGHVS, CDR2 FNYEAQ. V dropped 0 bases and J dropped 6; count of bases not matched to a gene: 5. CDR3 protein: CASSLAQGGGNSPLHF. The CDR3 nucleotides are TGTGCCAGCAGCTTAGCCCAGGGGGGCGGTAATTCACCCCTCCACTTT.

The V and J genes are TRBV5-1 and TRBJ1-5; 7 nucleotides line up with TRBD1. CDR1 is SGHRS, CDR2 YFSETQ, per germline. After removal of 0 bases from V and 6 bases from J, the junction contained 0 bases not matched to a gene. CDR3 length: 13 amino acids. The CDR3 region is CASSLAGGQPQHF. In DNA form, the CDR3 reads TGCGCCAGCAGCTTGGCAGGGGGTCAGCCCCAGCATTTT. The variable domain in full, with the rest retrieved from reference TRBV5-1 and TRBJ1-5, is KAGVTQTPRYLIKTRGQQVTLSCSPISGHRSVSWYQQTPGQGLQFLFEYFSETQRNKGNFPGRFSGRQFSNSRSEMNVSTLELGDSALYLCASSLAGGQPQHFGDGTRLSIL.

The V gene is TRBV4-1, the J gene TRBJ2-5; TRBD1 matches 8 bases. The germline V gene encodes CDR1 MGHRA and CDR2 YSYEKL. The J segment lost 2 bases and the V segment lost 4 bases, leaving 3 bases of the junction unmatched. There are 14 residues in the CDR3. CDR3 residues: CASSPRTGQETQYF. In DNA form, the CDR3 reads TGCGCCAGCAGCCCGCGGACAGGGCAAGAGACCCAGTACTTC.

The chain links TRBV12-2 to TRBJ2-7; the table's D call of TRBD2 was not tested on the DNA. TRBV12-2 constitutes a pseudogene. CDR3 length equals 16 residues. DNA of the CDR3: TGTGCAAGTCGCTTAGGCTCCGGGGGGCCATCCTACGAGCAGTACTTC. As protein: CASRLGSGGPSYEQYF.

The chain has TRBV4-1 and TRBJ1-6; D unclear. This CDR3 comprises 16 residues. Trimming cost V 0 bases and J 9 bases, with 15 bases left between them. In germline, CDR1 is MGHRA, CDR2 YSYEKL. The CDR3 DNA is TGCGCCAGCAGCCAAGAGCTTAGGGCCCTCGGTTCACCCCTCCACTTT. It yields the protein CASSQELRALGSPLHF.

The rearrangement joins TRBV12-5 to TRBJ2-1, with D uncertain. CDR3 length equals 12 residues. V shed 4 bases and J shed 3 bases, with 4 bases lying between them. The germline V gene encodes CDR1 LGHNT and CDR2 FRNRAP. CDR3 loop: CASGSNYNEQFF. CDR3 nucleotides: TGTGCTAGTGGTTCGAACTACAATGAGCAGTTCTTC. Together with reference TRBV12-5 and TRBJ2-1, the CDR3 gives the full variable domain: DARVTQTPRHKVTEMGQEVTMRCQPILGHNTVFWYRQTMMQGLELLAYFRNRAPLDDSGMPKDRFSAEMPDATLATLKIQPSEPRDSAVYFCASGSNYNEQFFGPGTRLTVL.

This chain joins TRBV11-2 and TRBJ2-5, with D uncertain. The end of the DNA is better explained by TRBJ2-7, so the J call may be wrong. This CDR3 is built from 11 residues. CDR1 and CDR2 from the germline V gene are SGHAT and FQNNGV. The DNA of the CDR3 is TGTGCCAGCAGCATCTCCTACGAGCAGTACTTC. As protein: CASSISYEQYF.

J is TRBJ1-1 and V is TRBV19; TRBD1 is a possible D gene (5 bases). V was cut by 1 base and J by 1 base, with 7 bases left in between. The germline CDR1 and CDR2 sequences are LNHDA and SQIVND (reference sequence). The CDR3 length is 14 residues. CDR3: CASSIGGGNTEAFF. CDR3 in DNA: TGTGCCAGTAGTATAGGGGGGGGGAACACTGAAGCTTTCTTT.

The chain links TRBV5-4 to TRBJ2-2, with D possibly matching TRBD1 (5 bases). The CDR3 loop spans 12 amino acids. CDR1 is SGHNT and CDR2 is YYREEE in the germline V gene (reference sequence). Trimming removed 5 bases from V and 6 bases from J, with 8 bases in between. The CDR3 bases are TGTGCCAGCAGACCAGGGTCCGGGGAGCTGTTTTTT. Its protein product is CASRPGSGELFF. Variable domain in full (rest from reference TRBV5-4 and TRBJ2-2): ETGVTQSPTHLIKTRGQQVTLRCSSQSGHNTVSWYQQALGQGPQFIFQYYREEENGRGNFPPRFSGLQFPNYSSELNVNALELDDSALYLCASRPGSGELFFGEGSRLTVL.

This clone is labeled medium-sized. This chain uses TRBV6-1 with TRBJ2-7; D may be TRBD1 (6 bases). Germline V gene sequence: CDR1 MNHNS, CDR2 SASEGT. The CDR3 spans 16 residues. The ends were cut back, 4 bases at V and 0 bases at J, with 16 bases in the middle. Here the CDR3 DNA reads TGTGCCAGCAGTGGGGGGCCGGTGAATAGCTCCTACGAGCAGTACTTC. Protein: CASSGGPVNSSYEQYF.

The chain carries TRBV11-2 and TRBJ2-5; a possible D gene is TRBD1 (5 bases). The J call is in doubt because the DNA end fits TRBJ2-7 better. The CDR3 has 15 residues. Germline loops: CDR1 SGHAT, CDR2 FQNNGV. The CDR3 sequence is CASSLHETASYEQYF. CDR3 nucleotide sequence: TGTGCCAGCAGCTTGCACGAGACAGCCTCCTACGAGCAGTACTTC.

The chain recombines TRBV30 with TRBJ2-2; 15 bases map to TRBD2. The CDR3 is 20 amino acids. With V trimmed by 1 base and J by 1 base, 10 bases remained unmatched. Germline V CDR1 and CDR2: GTSNPN, SVGIG (reference sequence). CDR3 in amino acids: CAWSDPLGTSGGLNTGELFF. CDR3 nucleotides: TGTGCCTGGAGTGACCCCCTCGGGACTAGCGGGGGGCTGAACACCGGGGAGCTGTTTTTT.

The genes are TRBV7-2 and TRBJ2-7; D is undetermined. The V end lost 5 bases, the J end lost 6 bases, and 14 bases lay between the germline ends. The CDR3 is 13 residues long. Germline V gene lookup returns CDR1 SGHTA and CDR2 FQGNSA. The CDR3 DNA reads TGTGCCAGCAGCCAGACCAAAGGACCCGAGCAGTACTTC. Its translation is CASSQTKGPEQYF.

This sequence joins TRBV5-1 and TRBJ2-7, with D perhaps given as TRBD1 or TRBD2 (5 bases each). CDR1 and CDR2 (germline): SGHRS, YFSETQ. V lost 0 bases and J lost 2, with 9 bases in between. The CDR3 totals 14 residues. CDR3 loop: CASSLGQGPYEQYF. The CDR3 DNA reads as TGCGCCAGCAGCTTGGGGCAGGGACCCTACGAGCAGTACTTC.

The table lists this clone with a few counts. The chain joins TRBV30 to TRBJ2-5, with 8 bases aligning to TRBD2. Trimming cost V 0 bases and J 8 bases; bases outside gene matches: 11. The CDR3 runs 15 residues. Germline CDR1 GTSNPN, CDR2 SVGIG (reference sequence). CDR3 sequence reads: CAWSVGGGRGRTQYF. Written as DNA, the CDR3 is TGTGCCTGGAGTGTAGGCGGGGGGCGGGGCAGAACCCAGTACTTC.

This chain uses TRBV5-6 with TRBJ2-2; TRBD2 matches 11 bases. V lost 3 bases, J lost 7 bases, and 5 bases stayed unmatched. In germline, CDR1 is SGHDT, CDR2 YYEEEE. CDR3 length equals 15 residues. The CDR3 spells CASSSTSGGGGELFF. The CDR3 DNA is TGTGCCAGCAGCTCAACTAGCGGGGGTGGCGGGGAGCTGTTTTTT.

This sequence joins TRBV4-2 and TRBJ1-2; 7 bases map to TRBD1. Germline values: CDR1 LGHNA, CDR2 YNFKEQ. The CDR3 is made up of 18 amino acids. Germline trimming cut 0 bases from V and 4 bases from J; bases unmatched to any gene: 14. Here the CDR3 DNA reads TGTGCCAGCAGCCAAGACCCCGTTGACAGGGCGATACTCTATGGCTACACCTTC. Translating gives CASSQDPVDRAILYGYTF.

In this sample, this clone turned up a few times. The V gene is TRBV2, the J gene TRBJ1-6; D perhaps matches TRBD1 (6 bases). V gave up 3 bases and J gave up 8 bases, with 17 bases separating them. Germline assignment: CDR1 SNHLY and CDR2 FYNNEI. The CDR3 consists of 16 residues. The CDR3 bases are TGTGCCAGCAGTGAGGAGGGGGACCAGGCTTATTCACCCCTCCACTTT. This codes for CASSEEGDQAYSPLHF.

This chain joins TRBV10-1 and TRBJ2-3; D is uncertain. This CDR3 is built from 13 residues. The V gene lost 0 bases and the J gene lost 2 bases, with 3 bases spanning the gap. Germline CDR1 and CDR2: WNHNN and SYGVQD (reference sequence). CDR3 nucleotides: TGCGCCAGCAGTGAGTCCCCCACAGATACGCAGTATTTT. As protein: CASSESPTDTQYF.

The gene calls are TRBV2 and TRBJ2-5; a possible D gene is TRBD1 (5 bases). The CDR3 has 15 amino acids. Germline V gene data show CDR1 as SNHLY and CDR2 as FYNNEI. V was shortened by 2 bases and J by 2 bases, with 12 bases between the two germline ends. CDR3 in amino acids: CASSERRQMQETQYF. CDR3 nucleotide sequence: TGTGCCAGCAGTGAAAGAAGACAGATGCAAGAGACCCAGTACTTC.